The T cell receptor beta chain described here comes from a study of T-cell reconstitution after alpha-beta-depleted transplantation in children. Germline-derived CDR1 and CDR2 are SGHRS and YFSETQ. After removal of 4 bases from V and 6 bases from J, the junction contained 8 bases not matched to a gene. This CDR3 is 15 amino acids long. Preparation of the TCRbeta library used unique molecular identifiers. TCRdb recomputed calls from the PCR reads with MiXCR, one row per CDR3 protein. The table has about 610,000 distinct CDR3 sequences, 25% to 30% seen once. This clonotype has just a few counts. Sequencing was performed on PBMCs, taken before TCRalphabeta/CD19-depleted stem cell transplant. The receptor's source is a boy in the first two years of life with Wiskott-Aldrich syndrome, due to receive a stem cell transplant. The rearrangement uses TRBV5-1 and TRBJ2-1; 9 bases are a match to TRBD2. The CDR3 DNA reads as TGCGCCAGCAGCCGAGAGGGACTAGCTACCAATGAGCAGTTCTTC. Translated: CASSREGLATNEQFF.